This entry lists 10 T cell receptor beta chains sequenced from one sample in a study of shared clonotypes between healthy human individuals. As defined, naive CD8 cells were CD45RO-negative and positively selected for CCR7, with terminally differentiated effector memory CD45RA+ cells excluded. Assay: immunoSEQ multiplex PCR; the TCRdb copy retains only in-frame clones and omits some. The sample records roughly 600,000 clones, roughly 98% being singletons. Sequenced: naive CD8+ T cells sorted from blood. The receptor set was obtained from a man aged 30-40 years in good health.

The chain couples TRBV27 to TRBJ2-7; 7 nucleotides align to TRBD1. Germline V CDR1 and CDR2: MNHEY, SMNVEV (reference sequence). V lost 9 bases to trimming and J lost 6 bases; unmatched junction nucleotides: 8. This CDR3 is 12 amino acids long. CDR3 sequence (DNA): TGTGCCAGTGACAGGGTGGTAGTCGAGCAGTACTTC. Translation: CASDRVVVEQYF.

The J gene is TRBJ2-7, the V gene TRBV9; 10 bases are shared with TRBD2. Germline V gene lookup returns CDR1 SGDLS and CDR2 YYNGEE. Trimming took 0 bases from V and 5 from J; bases not matched to a gene: 8. The CDR3 loop spans 16 amino acids. CDR3: CASSVAWASGRNEQYF. The CDR3 DNA reads as TGTGCCAGCAGCGTAGCTTGGGCTAGCGGGAGAAACGAGCAGTACTTC.

The chain couples TRBV7-9 to TRBJ2-7; 14 nucleotides agree with TRBD2. The germline gives CDR1 SEHNR, CDR2 FQNEAQ (reference sequence). This CDR3 has 17 residues. Losses at the gene ends were 4 bases for V and 4 bases for J; bases not matched to a gene: 9. In nucleotides, the CDR3 is TGTGCCAGCAGCTACGGGGGGACTAGCGGGAGTAAGTACGAGCAGTACTTC. Translated: CASSYGGTSGSKYEQYF.

DNA of the CDR3: TGTGCCAGTAAATCGGCTGGCGGCCTGAACACTGAAGCTTTCTTT. It specifies CASKSAGGLNTEAFF. The chain has TRBV19 and TRBJ1-1; D call uncertain. V lost 7 bases, J lost 0 bases, and 15 bases lay in between. From germline, CDR1 is LNHDA and CDR2 SQIVND (reference sequence). The CDR3 covers 15 residues.

The rearrangement joins TRBV27 to TRBJ1-2; D remains ambiguous. The V gene lost 0 bases and the J gene lost 5 bases, with 10 bases spanning the gap. CDR1 and CDR2 from the germline V gene are MNHEY and SMNVEV (reference sequence). CDR3 length equals 14 residues. CDR3 residues: CASSLSRASYGYTF. The CDR3 DNA is TGTGCCAGCAGTTTATCGAGGGCGTCTTATGGCTACACCTTC.

The gene calls are TRBV7-9 and TRBJ2-7; 7 nucleotides line up with TRBD1. Trimming cost V 4 bases and J 2 bases; bases outside gene matches: 8. Germline V gives CDR1 SEHNR, CDR2 FQNEAQ (reference sequence). The CDR3 runs 15 residues. The CDR3 sequence is CASSSLLGTAYEQYF. CDR3 in DNA: TGTGCCAGCAGCTCCCTACTTGGGACAGCCTACGAGCAGTACTTC.

The count of this clone is one. The genes are TRBV6-6 and TRBJ2-1, with TRBD2 identical over 13 bases. V was pared by 2 bases and J by 8 bases, with 6 bases of the junction left unmatched. Germline V gene data show CDR1 as MNHNY and CDR2 as SVGAGI (reference sequence). The CDR3 totals 16 residues. The CDR3 region has the DNA TGTGCCAGCAGTTACGTGAGACTAGCGGGAGGTTATGAGCAGTTCTTC. Translated: CASSYVRLAGGYEQFF.

The chain recombines TRBV2 with TRBJ1-1; no firm D call. The V gene's germline CDR1 is SNHLY and CDR2 FYNNEI. Trimming cost V 8 bases and J 6 bases, with 7 bases left between them. The CDR3 spans 10 residues. The CDR3 region has the DNA TGTGCCAGCCTTGGATCTGAAGCTTTCTTT. Its translation is CASLGSEAFF.

V is TRBV9 and J is TRBJ2-2, with 9 bases lining up with TRBD2. This CDR3 is built from 17 residues. After removal of 1 base from V and 0 bases from J, the junction contained 4 bases not matched to a gene. Germline CDR1 SGDLS, CDR2 YYNGEE. This CDR3 reads CASSVPLAGSNTGELFF. CDR3 coding DNA: TGTGCCAGCAGCGTACCCCTAGCGGGATCGAACACCGGGGAGCTGTTTTTT.

The chain combines TRBV11-2 with TRBJ1-2; D remains unclear. Trimming pared 4 bases from V and 4 bases from J, leaving 19 bases between. Germline V CDR1 and CDR2: SGHAT, FQNNGV. This CDR3 comprises 16 residues. The DNA for the CDR3 is TGTGCCAGCAGCTCGCTCCGGGCCCTACGGGGCTATGGCTACACCTTC. This gives the protein CASSSLRALRGYGYTF.